Shown below are 31 T cell receptor beta chains from a single sample sequenced in a study of T-cell memory formation after mild COVID-19. Each CDR3 protein is one row after TCRdb ran MiXCR on the 5' RACE reads. The sample has 30,000 or so distinct CDR3 sequences, approximately 21% seen once. Material for sequencing was PBMCs or a T cell subset sorted from them (not recorded which). The receptors shown here come from an adult who had mild COVID-19 (a few samples of this study predate the infection). Cell type and time point are not known.

This clonotype was observed at least ten times. The V and J genes are TRBV7-9 and TRBJ1-1, with D unresolved. Germline V gives CDR1 SEHNR, CDR2 FQNEAQ (reference sequence). V dropped 7 bases and J dropped 0 bases, with 9 bases sitting between them. This CDR3 comprises 13 residues. The CDR3 region is CASKGRLNTEAFF. The CDR3 DNA follows: TGTGCCAGCAAAGGACGGCTGAACACTGAAGCTTTCTTT.

This clonotype came up many times. CDR3 sequence: CASSLTGLSAKNIQYF. Written as DNA, the CDR3 is TGCGCCAGCAGCCTGACAGGCTTATCGGCCAAAAACATTCAGTACTTC. This chain uses TRBV5-1 with TRBJ2-4; possibly TRBD1 for D (6 bases). V lost 4 bases and J lost 1, with 15 bases in between. CDR1 is SGHRS, CDR2 YFSETQ, per germline. This CDR3 contains 16 residues.

This clonotype was seen at least ten times. This chain uses TRBV5-4 with TRBJ2-1; unclear D gene. Germline assignment: CDR1 SGHNT and CDR2 YYREEE (reference sequence). V lost 0 bases, J lost 5 bases, and 9 bases lay in between. This CDR3 comprises 14 residues. The CDR3 sequence is CASSLGRYNNEQFF. The CDR3 coding sequence is TGTGCCAGCAGCTTGGGGCGGTATAACAATGAGCAGTTCTTC.

This clonotype has a count of ten or more. This chain's CDR3 is CASRRTGTGGVRETQYF. CDR3 coding DNA: TGTGCCAGCAGGCGAACCGGGACAGGGGGTGTGAGAGAGACCCAGTACTTC. The rearrangement uses TRBV12-3 or TRBV12-4 and TRBJ2-5; 11 bases are shared with TRBD1. This CDR3 contains 17 residues. Germline trimming cut 6 bases from V and 4 bases from J; bases unmatched to any gene: 13.

This rearrangement joins TRBV4-1 to TRBJ2-1; D is possibly TRBD1 or TRBD2 (5 bases each). The CDR3 runs 17 residues. Germline V CDR1 and CDR2: MGHRA, YSYEKL. The ends were cut back, 1 base at V and 7 bases at J, with 20 bases in the middle. The DNA of the CDR3 is TGCGCCAGCAGCCAAGCGGGAACCGGGACCCTTAGAAATGAGCAGTTCTTC. Encoded protein: CASSQAGTGTLRNEQFF.

The table lists this clonotype with many counts. V and J are TRBV10-3 and TRBJ1-4; 8 nucleotides line up with TRBD1. Germline CDR1 ENHRY, CDR2 SYGVKD. The CDR3 has 18 residues. Trimming cost V 4 bases and J 8 bases; bases outside gene matches: 18. DNA of the CDR3: TGTGCCATCAGTGCCTGGGAGGGCAAGACAGGGGACAGCGAAAAACTGTTTTTT. Protein: CAISAWEGKTGDSEKLFF.

This clonotype was counted many times. The chain employs TRBV7-9 and TRBJ1-6; D is unclear. With 5 bases removed from V and 6 bases from J, the gap between germline ends came to 11 bases. The V gene's germline CDR1 is SEHNR and CDR2 FQNEAQ (reference sequence). The CDR3 spans 14 residues. The CDR3 DNA is TGTGCCAGCAGCCACAACGTCGGTAATTCACCCCTCCACTTT. Encoded protein: CASSHNVGNSPLHF.

In this sample, this clonotype turned up many times. The rearrangement links TRBV4-1 to TRBJ2-3; 11 nucleotides line up with TRBD2. V lost 2 bases, J lost 2 bases, and 3 bases stayed unmatched. Germline V gives CDR1 MGHRA, CDR2 YSYEKL. The CDR3 extends over 16 amino acids. As DNA, the CDR3 is TGCGCCAGCAGCCAACCGGGACTAGCGGTCACAGATACGCAGTATTTT. It is translated as CASSQPGLAVTDTQYF.

This clonotype was recorded at least ten times. The chain combines TRBV7-3 with TRBJ2-5; 10 nucleotides line up with TRBD1. The CDR3 runs 15 residues. V was clipped by 1 base and J by 3 bases; unmatched bases: 2. Germline-derived CDR1 and CDR2 are SGHTA and FQGTGA. The CDR3 nucleotides read TGTGCCAGCAGCTTAATAGGGACAGGGGAAGAGACCCAGTACTTC. Residues: CASSLIGTGEETQYF.

The chain recombines TRBV6-5 with TRBJ1-2; TRBD1 might be the D (6 bases). The V gene lost 4 bases and the J gene lost 4 bases, with 16 bases spanning the gap. Germline CDR1 reads MNHEY; CDR2 reads SVGAGI. The CDR3 is made up of 15 amino acids. This chain's CDR3 is CASSSTDSGAYGYTF. The CDR3 bases are TGTGCCAGCAGTTCCACGGACAGCGGAGCCTATGGCTACACCTTC.

This clonotype was seen only once. The chain combines TRBV4-1 with TRBJ1-2; 7 nucleotides agree with TRBD1. The germline gives CDR1 MGHRA, CDR2 YSYEKL. The CDR3 extends over 14 amino acids. Trimming took 4 bases from V and 4 from J; bases not matched to a gene: 6. This CDR3 is CASSLPGQTYGYTF. CDR3 bases: TGCGCCAGCAGCCTACCGGGACAGACCTATGGCTACACCTTC.

This clonotype has a count of ten or more. CDR3 nucleotides: TGCAGCGTCTCGGGAAACGGGGAAGAGACCCAGTACTTC. Its translation is CSVSGNGEETQYF. The gene calls are TRBV29-1 and TRBJ2-5, with a tentative D call TRBD2 (5 bases). In germline, CDR1 is SQVTM, CDR2 ANQGSEA. V shed 6 bases and J shed 3 bases, with 14 bases lying between them. The length of the CDR3 is 13 residues.

This clonotype was recorded many times. The CDR3 here is CAISKTDRDEQFF. In nucleotides, the CDR3 is TGTGCCATCAGTAAAACCGACAGAGATGAGCAGTTCTTC. The chain is built from TRBV10-3 and TRBJ2-1, with D perhaps matching TRBD1 (5 bases). Trimming cost V 5 bases and J 8 bases, with 13 bases left between them. Germline CDR1 and CDR2: ENHRY and SYGVKD. The CDR3 has 13 amino acids.

This clonotype was observed many times. The V gene is TRBV5-6, the J gene TRBJ2-7, with D perhaps matching TRBD2 (6 bases). The CDR3 runs 14 residues. CDR1 is SGHDT and CDR2 is YYEEEE in the germline V gene. The V and J ends lost 3 bases and 0 bases respectively, with 10 bases between them. As DNA, the CDR3 is TGTGCCAGCAGCTCGGGACTTATCTCCTACGAGCAGTACTTC. This codes for CASSSGLISYEQYF. The full variable domain, completed using reference TRBV5-6 and TRBJ2-7, is DAGVTQSPTHLIKTRGQQVTLRCSPKSGHDTVSWYQQALGQGPQFIFQYYEEEERQRGNFPDRFSGHQFPNYSSELNVNALLLGDSALYLCASSSGLISYEQYFGPGTRLTVT.

In this sample, this clonotype turned up many times. The chain has TRBV5-6 and TRBJ2-6; 8 nucleotides match TRBD1. The CDR3 sequence is 16 residues long. Germline loops: CDR1 SGHDT, CDR2 YYEEEE. V lost 5 bases to trimming and J lost 1 base; unmatched junction nucleotides: 5. The CDR3 DNA follows: TGTGCCAGCAGTGTCCGACAGGGGTCTGGGGCCAACGTCCTGACTTTC. This gives the protein CASSVRQGSGANVLTF.

This clonotype was seen ten or more times. The rearrangement joins TRBV27 to TRBJ2-1; 10 bases are a match to TRBD1. CDR3 length: 15 amino acids. V dropped 6 bases and J dropped 6; count of bases not matched to a gene: 8. CDR1 MNHEY and CDR2 SMNVEV come from the germline V gene (reference sequence). The CDR3 sequence: CASSRGQGFINEQFF. The CDR3 DNA follows: TGTGCCAGCAGCCGGGGACAGGGGTTCATCAATGAGCAGTTCTTC.

This clonotype was picked up many times. The V and J genes are TRBV19 and TRBJ1-2, with 12 bases aligning to TRBD1. Germline V gene lookup returns CDR1 LNHDA and CDR2 SQIVND (reference sequence). This CDR3 has 15 residues. Trimming removed 5 bases from V and 7 bases from J; junction bases left unmatched: 8. The CDR3 spells CASSSRGQGASGYTF. In DNA form, the CDR3 reads TGTGCCAGTAGTTCCCGGGGACAGGGGGCAAGTGGCTACACCTTC.

There are many counts of this clonotype. The V call is TRBV4-3, the J call TRBJ1-1, with D possibly TRBD1 on 5 matching bases. CDR3 length: 15 amino acids. Trimming stripped 4 bases from V and 0 bases from J, with 12 bases between. Germline CDR1 LGHNA, CDR2 YSLEER. The CDR3 sequence: CASSPGNRMNTEAFF. In DNA form, the CDR3 reads TGCGCCAGCAGCCCTGGGAACAGGATGAACACTGAAGCTTTCTTT.

This clonotype was recorded at least ten times. The J gene is TRBJ2-2, the V gene TRBV4-2; D call uncertain. Deletions cut 2 bases from V and 1 base from J, with 11 bases between. Per germline, CDR1 LGHNA and CDR2 YNFKEQ. The CDR3 runs to 16 residues. CDR3 amino acids: CASSQNVGGNTGELFF. In DNA form, the CDR3 reads TGTGCCAGCAGCCAAAACGTCGGCGGGAACACCGGGGAGCTGTTTTTT.

This chain joins TRBV7-2 and TRBJ1-1; D not certain. V lost 5 bases, J lost 0 bases, and 7 bases lay in between. Germline loops: CDR1 SGHTA, CDR2 FQGNSA. The CDR3 runs to 13 residues. For the CDR3, the DNA is TGTGCCAGCAGCCGGGGAGTGAACACTGAAGCTTTCTTT. Translation: CASSRGVNTEAFF.

This clonotype was found many times. This chain uses TRBV6-5 with TRBJ1-1; D is unresolved. The CDR3 extends over 12 amino acids. Germline CDR1 MNHEY, CDR2 SVGAGI. The germline V and J ends were trimmed by 6 bases and 5 bases, with 10 bases remaining between them. CDR3 DNA sequence: TGTGCCAGCAGGAACCGGCGGACTGAAGCTTTCTTT. It yields the protein CASRNRRTEAFF.

This clonotype was counted ten times or more. The V gene is TRBV5-6, the J gene TRBJ2-6, with D perhaps TRBD1 (5 bases). The ends were cut back, 1 base at V and 2 bases at J, with 13 bases in the middle. The CDR3 is made up of 17 amino acids. CDR1 is SGHDT, CDR2 YYEEEE, per germline. Written as DNA, the CDR3 is TGTGCCAGCAGCTTGTGGCAGGGTATTGCTGGGGCCAACGTCCTGACTTTC. Amino acid sequence: CASSLWQGIAGANVLTF.

This clonotype was recorded many times. The genes are TRBV6-6 and TRBJ1-4, with D uncertain. This CDR3 contains 15 residues. Deletions cut 4 bases from V and 2 bases from J, with 11 bases between. Germline V CDR1 and CDR2: MNHNY, SVGAGI (reference sequence). CDR3 nucleotides: TGTGCCAGCAGTTTTGAAGGGAGGACTAATGAAAAACTGTTTTTT. Amino acid sequence: CASSFEGRTNEKLFF.

The V call is TRBV7-9, the J call TRBJ2-5; no clear D. CDR3 length: 14 residues. V was shortened by 0 bases and J by 4 bases, with 9 bases between the two germline ends. Germline CDR1 SEHNR, CDR2 FQNEAQ (reference sequence). In nucleotides, the CDR3 is TGTGCCAGCAGCTTAGCGACGTCTACAGAGACCCAGTACTTC. It is translated as CASSLATSTETQYF.

This clonotype was recorded at least ten times. The genes are TRBV3-1 and TRBJ2-3, with 8 bases aligning to TRBD2. This CDR3 has 15 residues. Looked up from germline, CDR1 is LGHDT and CDR2 is YNNKEL (reference sequence). V was clipped by 4 bases and J by 4 bases; unmatched bases: 7. This CDR3 is CASSRSGISPDTQYF. Written as DNA, the CDR3 is TGTGCCAGCAGCCGTAGCGGGATAAGCCCAGATACGCAGTATTTT.

This clonotype was seen many times. The chain carries TRBV18 and TRBJ1-2, with 10 nucleotides matching TRBD1. The CDR3 runs to 14 residues. V trimming: 3 bases; J trimming: 8 bases; junction bases outside the gene matches: 6. CDR1 KGHSH and CDR2 LQKENI come from the germline V gene. The CDR3 bases are TGTGCCAGCTCACCGATGGACAGGGGGGAAGGCTACACCTTC. Amino acid sequence: CASSPMDRGEGYTF.

This clonotype appeared many times. CDR3 in DNA: TGTGCCAGCAGCGAAGGAGGGAAAGAGACCCAGTACTTC. This translates into CASSEGGKETQYF. This sequence joins TRBV5-4 and TRBJ2-5; possible D gene TRBD2, 6 bases. This CDR3 is built from 13 residues. V was pared by 4 bases and J by 3 bases, with 10 bases between. CDR1 is SGHNT, CDR2 YYREEE, per germline (reference sequence).

This clonotype was observed many times. The CDR3 region is CASSLMGTGGEAFF. In DNA, the CDR3 is TGTGCCAGCAGCTTAATGGGGACAGGGGGTGAAGCTTTCTTT. The V and J genes are TRBV7-9 and TRBJ1-1; the match to TRBD1 covers 11 bases. The ends lost 2 bases at V and 7 bases at J; junction bases unmatched: 3. Germline values: CDR1 SEHNR, CDR2 FQNEAQ (reference sequence). This CDR3 has 14 residues.

The chain couples TRBV5-6 to TRBJ2-7, with TRBD1 as a possible D gene (6 bases). CDR1 is SGHDT and CDR2 is YYEEEE in the germline V gene. The length of the CDR3 is 12 residues. The V end lost 5 bases, the J end lost 4 bases, and 10 bases lay between the germline ends. This CDR3 reads CASSRDKYEQYV. The CDR3 DNA reads as TGTGCCAGCAGTCGGGACAAATACGAGCAGTACGTC.

This clonotype qualifies as medium-sized. This sequence joins TRBV20-1 and TRBJ2-4; no clear D gene. Trimming took off 6 bases at V and 7 bases at J, with 13 bases between the two ends. CDR1 DFQATT and CDR2 SNEGSKA come from the germline V gene (reference sequence). The CDR3 is 12 residues long. CDR3 sequence reads: CSARHGRNIQYF. The CDR3 DNA is TGCAGTGCCCGACATGGGCGGAACATTCAGTACTTC.

Many counts were recorded for this clonotype. This chain connects TRBV20-1 to TRBJ2-3, with 8 bases aligning to TRBD1. The CDR3 consists of 15 residues. Germline loops: CDR1 DFQATT, CDR2 SNEGSKA (reference sequence). Trimming removed 0 bases from V and 4 bases from J; junction bases left unmatched: 6. CDR3: CSARDSGGPADTQYF. The CDR3 DNA follows: TGCAGTGCTAGAGACTCAGGGGGCCCCGCAGATACGCAGTATTTT.